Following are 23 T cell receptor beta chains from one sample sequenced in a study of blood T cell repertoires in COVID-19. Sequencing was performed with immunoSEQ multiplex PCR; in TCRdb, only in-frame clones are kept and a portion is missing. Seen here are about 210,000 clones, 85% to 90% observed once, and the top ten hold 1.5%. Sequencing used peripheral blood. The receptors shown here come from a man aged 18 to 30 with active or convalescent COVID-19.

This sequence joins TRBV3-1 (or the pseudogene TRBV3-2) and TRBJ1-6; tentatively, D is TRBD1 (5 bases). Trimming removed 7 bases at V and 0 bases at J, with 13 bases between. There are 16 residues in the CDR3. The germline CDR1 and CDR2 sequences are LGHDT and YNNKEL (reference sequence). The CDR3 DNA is TGTGCCAGCACCCAGCGGGGGAACTCCTATAATTCACCCCTCCACTTT. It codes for CASTQRGNSYNSPLHF.

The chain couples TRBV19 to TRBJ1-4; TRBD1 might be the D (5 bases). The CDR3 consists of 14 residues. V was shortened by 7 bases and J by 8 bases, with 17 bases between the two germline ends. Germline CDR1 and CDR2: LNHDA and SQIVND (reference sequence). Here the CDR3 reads CASTTPGHSEKLFF. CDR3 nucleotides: TGTGCCAGTACCACACCCGGACACAGCGAAAAACTGTTTTTT.

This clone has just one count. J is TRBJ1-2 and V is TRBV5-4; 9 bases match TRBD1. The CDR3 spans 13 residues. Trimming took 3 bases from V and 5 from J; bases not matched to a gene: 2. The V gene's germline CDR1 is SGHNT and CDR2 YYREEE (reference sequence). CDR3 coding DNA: TGTGCCAGCAGCTGGGACAGGGCATATGGCTACACCTTC. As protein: CASSWDRAYGYTF.

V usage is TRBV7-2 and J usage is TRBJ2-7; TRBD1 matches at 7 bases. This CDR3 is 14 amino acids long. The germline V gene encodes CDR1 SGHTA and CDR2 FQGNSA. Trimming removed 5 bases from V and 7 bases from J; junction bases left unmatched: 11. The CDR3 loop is CASSPDRVAREQYF. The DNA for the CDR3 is TGTGCCAGCAGCCCCGACAGGGTGGCGCGTGAGCAGTACTTC. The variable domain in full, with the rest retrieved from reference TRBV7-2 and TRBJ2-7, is GAGVSQSPSNKVTEKGKDVELRCDPISGHTALYWYRQSLGQGLEFLIYFQGNSAPDKSGLPSDRFSAERTGGSVSTLTIQRTQQEDSAVYLCASSPDRVAREQYFGPGTRLTVT.

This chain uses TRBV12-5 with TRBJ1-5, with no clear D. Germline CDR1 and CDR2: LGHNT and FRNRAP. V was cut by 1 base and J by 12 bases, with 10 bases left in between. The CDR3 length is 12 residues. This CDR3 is CASGLDLFNQHF. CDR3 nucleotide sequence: TGTGCTAGTGGTTTGGATTTGTTTAACCAGCATTTT.

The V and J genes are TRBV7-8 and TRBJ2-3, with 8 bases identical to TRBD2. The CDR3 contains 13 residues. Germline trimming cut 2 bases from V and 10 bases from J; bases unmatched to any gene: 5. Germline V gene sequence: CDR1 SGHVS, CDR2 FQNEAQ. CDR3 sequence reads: CASSLLGLAPQYF. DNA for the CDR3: TGTGCCAGCAGCTTACTTGGACTAGCCCCGCAGTATTTT.

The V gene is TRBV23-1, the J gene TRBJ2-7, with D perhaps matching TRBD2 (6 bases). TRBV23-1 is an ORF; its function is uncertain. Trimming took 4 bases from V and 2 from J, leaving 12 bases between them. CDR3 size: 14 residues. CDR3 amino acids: CASSPAGRPYEQYF. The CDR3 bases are TGCGCCAGCAGTCCGGCAGGGAGGCCCTACGAGCAGTACTTC.

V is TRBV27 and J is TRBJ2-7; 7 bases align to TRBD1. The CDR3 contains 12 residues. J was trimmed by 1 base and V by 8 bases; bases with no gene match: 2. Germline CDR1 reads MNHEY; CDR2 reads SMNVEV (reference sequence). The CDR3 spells CASQDRSYEQYF. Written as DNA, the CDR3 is TGTGCCAGCCAGGACAGGTCCTACGAGCAGTACTTC.

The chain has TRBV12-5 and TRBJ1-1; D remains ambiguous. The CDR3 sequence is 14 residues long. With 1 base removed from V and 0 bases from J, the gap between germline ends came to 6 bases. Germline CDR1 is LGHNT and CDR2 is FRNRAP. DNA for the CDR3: TGTGCTAGTGGTTTGGGCACGGTGAACACTGAAGCTTTCTTT. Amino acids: CASGLGTVNTEAFF.

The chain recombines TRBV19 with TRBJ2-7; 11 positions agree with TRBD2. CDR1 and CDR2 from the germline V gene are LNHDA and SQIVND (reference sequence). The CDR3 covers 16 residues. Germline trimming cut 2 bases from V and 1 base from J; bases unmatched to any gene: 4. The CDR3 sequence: CASSIRSGRVSYEQYF. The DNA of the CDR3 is TGTGCCAGTAGTATACGTAGCGGGAGGGTTTCCTACGAGCAGTACTTC.

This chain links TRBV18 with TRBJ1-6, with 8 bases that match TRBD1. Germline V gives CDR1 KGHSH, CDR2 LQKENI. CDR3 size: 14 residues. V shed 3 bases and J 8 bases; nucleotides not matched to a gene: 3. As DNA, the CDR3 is TGTGCCAGCTCACCCGGGACAGGAGATTCACCCCTCCACTTT. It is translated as CASSPGTGDSPLHF.

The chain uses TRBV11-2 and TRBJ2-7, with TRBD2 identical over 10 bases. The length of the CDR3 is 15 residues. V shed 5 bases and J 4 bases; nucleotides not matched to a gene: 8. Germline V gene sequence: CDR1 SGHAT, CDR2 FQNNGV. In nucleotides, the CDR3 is TGTGCCAGCAGCCGAGCGGGAGGGAGGTTGTACGAGCAGTACTTC. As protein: CASSRAGGRLYEQYF.

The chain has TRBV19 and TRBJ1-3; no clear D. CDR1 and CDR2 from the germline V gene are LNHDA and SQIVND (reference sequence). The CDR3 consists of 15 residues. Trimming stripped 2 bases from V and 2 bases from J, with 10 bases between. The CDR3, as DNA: TGTGCCAGTAGTATACAGGCCTCCCCTGGAAACACCATATATTTT. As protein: CASSIQASPGNTIYF. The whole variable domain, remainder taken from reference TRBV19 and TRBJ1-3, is DGGITQSPKYLFRKEGQNVTLSCEQNLNHDAMYWYRQDPGQGLRLIYYSQIVNDFQKGDIAEGYSVSREKKESFPLTVTSAQKNPTAFYLCASSIQASPGNTIYFGEGSWLTVV.

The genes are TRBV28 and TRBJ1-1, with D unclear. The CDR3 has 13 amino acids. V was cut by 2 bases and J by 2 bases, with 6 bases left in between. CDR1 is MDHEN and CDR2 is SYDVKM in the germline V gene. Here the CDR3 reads CASSLLRNTEAFF. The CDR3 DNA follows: TGTGCCAGCAGTTTACTCAGAAACACTGAAGCTTTCTTT.

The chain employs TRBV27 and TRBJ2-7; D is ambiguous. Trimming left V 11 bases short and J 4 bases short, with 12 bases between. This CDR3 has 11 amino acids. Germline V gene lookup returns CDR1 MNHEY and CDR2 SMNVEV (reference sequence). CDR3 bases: TGTGCCGTCCGCAGTGGTTACGAGCAGTACTTC. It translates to CAVRSGYEQYF.

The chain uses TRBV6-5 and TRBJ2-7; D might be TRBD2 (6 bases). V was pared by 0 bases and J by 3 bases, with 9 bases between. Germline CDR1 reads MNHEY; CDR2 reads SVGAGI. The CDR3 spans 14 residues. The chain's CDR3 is CASSYSEGLYEQYF. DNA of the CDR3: TGTGCCAGCAGTTACTCGGAGGGGCTCTACGAGCAGTACTTC.

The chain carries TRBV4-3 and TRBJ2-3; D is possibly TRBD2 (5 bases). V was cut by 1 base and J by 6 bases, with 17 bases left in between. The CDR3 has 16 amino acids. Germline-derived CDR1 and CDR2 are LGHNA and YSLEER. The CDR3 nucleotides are TGCGCCAGCAGCCAAGGCCCGTGGCAGAGCGGCGATACGCAGTATTTT. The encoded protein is CASSQGPWQSGDTQYF.

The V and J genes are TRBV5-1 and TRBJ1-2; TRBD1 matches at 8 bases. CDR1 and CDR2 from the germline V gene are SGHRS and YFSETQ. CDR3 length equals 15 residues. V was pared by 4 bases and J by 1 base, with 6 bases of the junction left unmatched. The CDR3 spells CASSDQGALNYGYTF. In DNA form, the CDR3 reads TGCGCCAGCAGCGACCAGGGGGCCCTTAACTATGGCTACACCTTC.

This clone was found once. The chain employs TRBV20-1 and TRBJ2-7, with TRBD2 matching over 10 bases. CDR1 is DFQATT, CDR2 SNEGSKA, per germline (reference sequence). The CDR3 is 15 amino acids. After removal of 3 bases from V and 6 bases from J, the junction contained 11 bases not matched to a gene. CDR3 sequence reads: CSASIASGRHGEQYF. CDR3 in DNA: TGCAGTGCTAGTATTGCTAGCGGGAGACACGGCGAGCAGTACTTC.

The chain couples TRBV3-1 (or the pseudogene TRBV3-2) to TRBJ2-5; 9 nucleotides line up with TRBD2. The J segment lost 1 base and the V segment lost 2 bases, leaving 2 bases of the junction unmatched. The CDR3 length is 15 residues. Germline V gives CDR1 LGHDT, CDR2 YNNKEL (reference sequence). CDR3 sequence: CASSQRTSVQETQYF. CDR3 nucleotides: TGTGCCAGCAGCCAACGGACTAGCGTCCAAGAGACCCAGTACTTC.

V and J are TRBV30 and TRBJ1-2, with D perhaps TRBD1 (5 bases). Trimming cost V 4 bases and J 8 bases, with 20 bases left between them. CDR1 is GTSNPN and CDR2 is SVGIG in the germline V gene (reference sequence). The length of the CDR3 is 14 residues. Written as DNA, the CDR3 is TGTGCCTGGACGATGGGGCGTGGGGCGGAAGGCTACACCTTC. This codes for CAWTMGRGAEGYTF.

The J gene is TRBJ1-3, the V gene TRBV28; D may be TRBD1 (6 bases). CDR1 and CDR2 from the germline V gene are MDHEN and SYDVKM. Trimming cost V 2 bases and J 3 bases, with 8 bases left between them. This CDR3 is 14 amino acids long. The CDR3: CASSLRQVGNTIYF. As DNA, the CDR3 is TGTGCCAGCAGTTTACGACAGGTTGGAAACACCATATATTTT.

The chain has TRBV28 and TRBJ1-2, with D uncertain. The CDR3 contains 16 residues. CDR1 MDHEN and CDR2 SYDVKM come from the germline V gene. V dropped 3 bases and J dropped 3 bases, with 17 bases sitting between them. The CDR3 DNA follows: TGTGCCAGCAGTTTCTTTGTGTCCGGGAAGTACTATGGCTACACCTTC. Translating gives CASSFFVSGKYYGYTF.